Below are 31 T cell receptor beta chains sequenced from a single sample in a study of T cells in Graves' hyperthyroidism and ophthalmopathy. TCR beta CDR3 regions were amplified from RNA. HTBI primers were the set used in a first-round RT-PCR of the TCR CDR3. TCRdb itself ran the multiplex PCR reads through MiXCR, one entry per CDR3 protein. The profile shows hundreds of thousands of distinct CDR3 sequences, around 38% of them singletons. What was sequenced was blood. Receptors originate from a man between 18 and 29 years old with Graves' hyperthyroidism.

The V gene is TRBV11-1, the J gene TRBJ1-2; 9 bases match TRBD1. Germline V gene lookup returns CDR1 SGHAT and CDR2 FQDESV (reference sequence). V gave up 5 bases and J gave up 0 bases; unmatched junction bases: 7. The CDR3 length is 16 residues. In nucleotides, the CDR3 is TGTGCCAGCAGCCGATCCGGGACAGGGCCTAACTATGGCTACACCTTC. Translated, it gives CASSRSGTGPNYGYTF.

This clonotype has more than one count but fewer than ten. J is TRBJ2-7 and V is TRBV7-8, with TRBD1 as a possible D gene (6 bases). Germline V lookup: CDR1 SGHVS, CDR2 FQNEAQ. The length of the CDR3 is 14 residues. The V end lost 6 bases, the J end lost 2 bases, and 14 bases lay between the germline ends. In DNA form, the CDR3 reads TGTGCCAGCAGTCCGGGACACTCCCCCTACGAGCAGTACTTC. Translation: CASSPGHSPYEQYF.

V gene TRBV20-1 combines with J gene TRBJ1-1, with D possibly being TRBD1 (5 bases). CDR1 DFQATT and CDR2 SNEGSKA come from the germline V gene (reference sequence). This CDR3 has 13 amino acids. V dropped 3 bases and J dropped 5 bases, with 13 bases sitting between them. The CDR3 sequence is CSARGLAGTEAFF. Written as DNA, the CDR3 is TGCAGTGCTAGGGGGCTAGCGGGAACTGAAGCTTTCTTT.

The sample holds a few counts of this clonotype. CDR3 protein: CASSLARAEETQYF. CDR3 bases: TGTGCCAGCAGCTTGGCGCGGGCCGAAGAGACCCAGTACTTC. The gene calls are TRBV5-4 and TRBJ2-5; tentative D call: TRBD2 (5 bases). V was clipped by 0 bases and J by 3 bases, with 9 bases between them. The germline V gene encodes CDR1 SGHNT and CDR2 YYREEE (reference sequence). The CDR3 has 14 amino acids. The entire variable domain, with the rest obtained from reference TRBV5-4 and TRBJ2-5, is as follows: ETGVTQSPTHLIKTRGQQVTLRCSSQSGHNTVSWYQQALGQGPQFIFQYYREEENGRGNFPPRFSGLQFPNYSSELNVNALELDDSALYLCASSLARAEETQYFGPGTRLLVL.

This clonotype has a handful of counts. This chain links TRBV4-3 with TRBJ2-7; tentatively, D is TRBD2 (5 bases). Between the trimmed V and J ends, which lost 0 bases and 2 bases, there was a span of 11 bases. Germline CDR1 reads LGHNA; CDR2 reads YSLEER. There are 15 residues in the CDR3. The CDR3 bases are TGCGCCAGCAGCCAAGAAGGAGGTAGGACCTACGAGCAGTACTTC. This sequence encodes CASSQEGGRTYEQYF.

The chain couples TRBV7-9 to TRBJ2-6, with D hard to call. Trimming pared 5 bases from V and 0 bases from J, leaving 11 bases between. Germline values: CDR1 SEHNR, CDR2 FQNEAQ (reference sequence). The CDR3 consists of 16 residues. CDR3 nucleotides: TGTGCCAGCAGCCCGAGAAGCTCCTCTGGGGCCAACGTCCTGACTTTC. Protein: CASSPRSSSGANVLTF.

This clonotype was seen repeatedly, ten times or more. The chain employs TRBV19 and TRBJ1-1; maybe TRBD1 (5 bases). The germline V gene encodes CDR1 LNHDA and CDR2 SQIVND (reference sequence). Trimming left V 5 bases short and J 3 bases short, with 13 bases between. The CDR3 spans 14 residues. As DNA, the CDR3 is TGTGCCAGTAGTCTCGCGACAGCATACACTGAAGCTTTCTTT. Its protein is CASSLATAYTEAFF. Full variable domain (outside the CDR3, taken from reference TRBV19 and TRBJ1-1): DGGITQSPKYLFRKEGQNVTLSCEQNLNHDAMYWYRQDPGQGLRLIYYSQIVNDFQKGDIAEGYSVSREKKESFPLTVTSAQKNPTAFYLCASSLATAYTEAFFGQGTRLTVV.

The rearrangement uses TRBV27 and TRBJ1-2; D unresolved. The V and J ends lost 0 bases and 8 bases respectively, with 10 bases between them. The length of the CDR3 is 13 residues. Germline values: CDR1 MNHEY, CDR2 SMNVEV (reference sequence). CDR3 sequence (DNA): TGTGCCAGCAGTTTATCGGGTGAACGGGGCTACACCTTC. Amino acids: CASSLSGERGYTF.

This chain uses TRBV20-1 with TRBJ1-5; a weak D match, TRBD1 (5 bases). The CDR3 is 15 amino acids. Deletions cut 0 bases from V and 8 bases from J, with 17 bases between. The germline gives CDR1 DFQATT, CDR2 SNEGSKA (reference sequence). CDR3 in DNA: TGCAGTGCTAGAGATGATTTGGGGGGATTGGAGCCCCAGCATTTT. It yields the protein CSARDDLGGLEPQHF.

As regards this clonotype: A junction boundary mismatches the germline segment, possibly from a read error. V is TRBV7-9 and J is TRBJ1-2, with D maybe TRBD1 (6 bases). This CDR3 comprises 15 residues. In germline, CDR1 is SEHNR, CDR2 FQNEAQ (reference sequence). CDR3 protein: CDSSFGEGVNYGYTF. The CDR3 nucleotides read TGTGACAGCAGCTTCGGGGAGGGGGTTAACTATGGCTACACCTTC. Full variable domain (remainder filled in from reference TRBV7-9 and TRBJ1-2): DTGVSQNPRHKITKRGQNVTFRCDPISEHNRLYWYRQTLGQGPEFLTYFQNEAQLEKSRLLSDRFSAERPKGSFSTLEIQRTEQGDSAMYLCDSSFGEGVNYGYTFGSGTRLTVV.

The chain carries TRBV12-3 or TRBV12-4 and TRBJ2-7; D remains ambiguous. Trimming left V 3 bases short and J 4 bases short, with 7 bases between. The CDR3 consists of 12 residues. The CDR3: CASSFMGYEQYF. CDR3 DNA sequence: TGTGCCAGCAGTTTTATGGGTTACGAGCAGTACTTC.

The chain employs TRBV20-1 and TRBJ1-2, with D perhaps matching TRBD1 (5 bases). CDR1 is DFQATT and CDR2 is SNEGSKA in the germline V gene (reference sequence). Trimming took off 3 bases at V and 8 bases at J, with 13 bases between the two ends. The CDR3 contains 12 residues. CDR3 DNA sequence: TGCAGTGCTAGTAATAGGGGTCAAGGCTACACCTTC. Translation gives CSASNRGQGYTF.

This rearrangement joins TRBV5-4 to TRBJ2-2; 10 positions match TRBD1. Germline loops: CDR1 SGHNT, CDR2 YYREEE (reference sequence). The CDR3 covers 16 residues. V shed 4 bases and J 3 bases; nucleotides not matched to a gene: 6. The CDR3 DNA follows: TGTGCCAGCAGCACCGACAGGGGGCCATACACCGGGGAGCTGTTTTTT. The encoded protein is CASSTDRGPYTGELFF.

This sequence joins TRBV10-3 and TRBJ1-2, with TRBD1 identical over 7 bases. Trimming at V came to 10 bases and at J to 4 bases, leaving 9 bases not matched to a gene. Germline-derived CDR1 and CDR2 are ENHRY and SYGVKD. The CDR3 is 13 residues long. The chain's CDR3 is CATGQDSTYGYTF. The CDR3 DNA sequence: TGTGCCACCGGACAGGACTCCACCTATGGCTACACCTTC.

The chain links TRBV11-1 to TRBJ2-5, with 8 nucleotides matching TRBD1. The junction had 11 bases not matched to a gene; V was cut back by 6 bases and J by 5 bases. The germline V gene encodes CDR1 SGHAT and CDR2 FQDESV (reference sequence). This CDR3 spans 15 amino acids. The CDR3 region is CASRLQGATPETQYF. The CDR3 DNA reads TGTGCCAGCAGACTCCAGGGGGCCACCCCCGAGACCCAGTACTTC.

This clonotype appeared many times. This chain uses TRBV7-8 with TRBJ1-2, with D possibly TRBD1 on 6 matching bases. V was cut by 0 bases and J by 6 bases, with 14 bases left in between. The germline V gene encodes CDR1 SGHVS and CDR2 FQNEAQ. The CDR3 loop spans 15 amino acids. CDR3 region: CASSLAGAKGNGYTF. The CDR3 nucleotides read TGTGCCAGCAGCTTAGCGGGGGCGAAGGGGAATGGCTACACCTTC.

The J gene is TRBJ1-5, the V gene TRBV9; tentative D call: TRBD1 (5 bases). Trimming stripped 0 bases from V and 0 bases from J, with 10 bases between. The germline CDR1 and CDR2 sequences are SGDLS and YYNGEE. The CDR3 length is 16 residues. This CDR3 is CASSVETGDSNQPQHF. The CDR3 DNA reads as TGTGCCAGCAGCGTAGAGACGGGGGATAGCAATCAGCCCCAGCATTTT.

This clonotype was counted ten times or more. This chain links TRBV24-1 with TRBJ2-2, with 9 bases that match TRBD2. V shed 6 bases, J shed 0 bases, and the junction held 7 bases outside the gene matches. Per the germline V gene, CDR1 is KGHDR and CDR2 is SFDVKD. This CDR3 region has 17 residues. DNA for the CDR3: TGTGCCACCAGTCGGCGGGAGGGCCTCCCGAACACCGGGGAGCTGTTTTTT. Its protein product is CATSRREGLPNTGELFF.

The chain joins TRBV15 to TRBJ2-1; D ambiguous. Germline loops: CDR1 LNHNV, CDR2 YYDKDF (reference sequence). CDR3 length equals 14 residues. V gave up 3 bases and J gave up 8 bases, with 14 bases separating them. The CDR3 region is CATSRDLGVHEQFF. As DNA, the CDR3 is TGTGCCACCAGCAGGGACCTAGGAGTCCATGAGCAGTTCTTC.

The table lists this clonotype with a few counts. This chain connects TRBV6-5 to TRBJ2-6; D remains unclear. Between the trimmed V and J ends, which lost 6 bases and 8 bases, there was a span of 8 bases. The CDR3 is made up of 12 amino acids. The germline V gene encodes CDR1 MNHEY and CDR2 SVGAGI. Here the CDR3 DNA reads TGTGCCAGCAGCCTCGCGACCAACGTCCTGACTTTC. Its protein is CASSLATNVLTF.

To note about this clonotype: The junction differs from germline at one of its ends, possibly a read error. The chain couples TRBV5-6 to TRBJ1-1; D is unresolved. The length of the CDR3 is 15 residues. Germline V lookup: CDR1 SGHDT, CDR2 YYEEEE. The CDR3 sequence is CASSFRAAQNPEAFF. In DNA, the CDR3 is TGTGCCAGCAGCTTTAGGGCCGCACAGAACCCTGAAGCTTTCTTT.

On this clonotype: This clone may be a read error of a much larger clone one base away. The chain has TRBV19 and TRBJ1-1, with D possibly matching TRBD1 (5 bases). This CDR3 is built from 15 residues. Per the germline V gene, CDR1 is LNHDA and CDR2 is SQIVND (reference sequence). The V gene lost 8 bases and the J gene lost 4 bases, with 20 bases spanning the gap. CDR3 sequence (DNA): TGTGCCAGTTGGCAGATCAACAAGGGGCCCACTGAAGCTTTCTTT. It yields the protein CASWQINKGPTEAFF.

The V and J genes are TRBV2 and TRBJ2-7; D assignment may be TRBD1 or TRBD2 (6 bases each). Germline V gene data show CDR1 as SNHLY and CDR2 as FYNNEI. The V and J ends lost 6 bases and 7 bases respectively, with 19 bases between them. This CDR3 has 14 residues. The CDR3 sequence is CASSVQGGLEEQYF. The CDR3 DNA sequence: TGTGCCAGCAGCGTTCAAGGGGGGCTGGAAGAGCAGTACTTC.

This chain links TRBV6-5 with TRBJ1-2; D not resolved. CDR1 is MNHEY and CDR2 is SVGAGI in the germline V gene. The CDR3 sequence is 14 residues long. The V end was cut by 5 bases, the J end by 3 bases, with 13 bases between. The CDR3 DNA sequence: TGTGCCAGCAGTGACCTGGCAGGCCACTATGGCTACACCTTC. It yields the protein CASSDLAGHYGYTF.

The chain couples TRBV14 to TRBJ1-4, with D maybe TRBD1 (5 bases). Per the germline V gene, CDR1 is SGHDN and CDR2 is FVKESK. The ends were cut back, 4 bases at V and 2 bases at J, with 11 bases in the middle. The CDR3 is 15 residues long. The CDR3 sequence is CASSLYRGTNEKLFF. The CDR3 coding sequence is TGTGCCAGCAGCCTCTACCGGGGGACTAATGAAAAACTGTTTTTT.

This chain connects TRBV13 to TRBJ2-7, with D unresolved. Trimming took 0 bases from V and 3 from J, leaving 9 bases between them. The CDR3 has 14 amino acids. From germline, CDR1 is PRHDT and CDR2 FYEKMQ (reference sequence). CDR3 nucleotides: TGTGCCAGCAGCTTAGGAGACATAGTCTACGAGCAGTACTTC. It translates to CASSLGDIVYEQYF. Using reference TRBV13 and TRBJ2-7 for the parts outside the CDR3, the full variable domain is AAGVIQSPRHLIKEKRETATLKCYPIPRHDTVYWYQQGPGQDPQFLISFYEKMQSDKGSIPDRFSAQQFSDYHSELNMSSLELGDSALYFCASSLGDIVYEQYFGPGTRLTVT.

The table lists this clonotype with many counts. The chain joins TRBV2 to TRBJ1-1; TRBD1 is a possible D gene (5 bases). The CDR3 sequence is 13 residues long. Trimming stripped 9 bases from V and 1 base from J, with 12 bases between. Germline CDR1 is SNHLY and CDR2 is FYNNEI. The CDR3: CASGGLTNTEAFF. DNA for the CDR3: TGTGCCAGTGGGGGACTCACGAACACTGAAGCTTTCTTT. The full variable domain, its missing parts supplied by reference TRBV2 and TRBJ1-1, is EPEVTQTPSHQVTQMGQEVILRCVPISNHLYFYWYRQILGQKVEFLVSFYNNEISEKSEIFDDQFSVERPDGSNFTLKIRSTKLEDSAMYFCASGGLTNTEAFFGQGTRLTVV.

This clonotype was counted at least ten times. This chain links TRBV10-3 with TRBJ1-4; D perhaps matches TRBD1 (5 bases). CDR3 length: 13 amino acids. Germline CDR1 ENHRY, CDR2 SYGVKD. The germline V and J ends were trimmed by 6 bases and 3 bases, with 8 bases remaining between them. Written as DNA, the CDR3 is TGTGCCATCAGCGACAGCTCTAATGAAAAACTGTTTTTT. Translated, it gives CAISDSSNEKLFF.

At least ten counts were recorded for this clonotype. V gene TRBV10-3 combines with J gene TRBJ2-7; 7 bases are shared with TRBD2. From germline, CDR1 is ENHRY and CDR2 SYGVKD. CDR3 length equals 13 residues. V lost 6 bases and J lost 3; bases outside the gene matches: 5. Here the CDR3 DNA reads TGTGCCATCAGCGCGGGGGACCGCTACGAGCAGTACTTC. Its protein is CAISAGDRYEQYF.

This clonotype was seen at least ten times. The chain couples TRBV15 to TRBJ1-1; TRBD1 agrees at 7 bases. Germline CDR1 is LNHNV and CDR2 is YYDKDF (reference sequence). V dropped 4 bases and J dropped 0; count of bases not matched to a gene: 5. The CDR3 contains 15 residues. The CDR3 region has the DNA TGTGCCACCAGCAAAGGACAGGCGTTGAACACTGAAGCTTTCTTT. This translates into CATSKGQALNTEAFF.

This clonotype turned up a few times. The chain has TRBV4-2 and TRBJ1-1; D remains unclear. V was pared by 0 bases and J by 10 bases, with 9 bases between. The CDR3 contains 12 residues. Germline-derived CDR1 and CDR2 are LGHNA and YNFKEQ. Written as DNA, the CDR3 is TGTGCCAGCAGCCAAGAAGGCGGCCGAGCTTTCTTT. This gives the protein CASSQEGGRAFF.